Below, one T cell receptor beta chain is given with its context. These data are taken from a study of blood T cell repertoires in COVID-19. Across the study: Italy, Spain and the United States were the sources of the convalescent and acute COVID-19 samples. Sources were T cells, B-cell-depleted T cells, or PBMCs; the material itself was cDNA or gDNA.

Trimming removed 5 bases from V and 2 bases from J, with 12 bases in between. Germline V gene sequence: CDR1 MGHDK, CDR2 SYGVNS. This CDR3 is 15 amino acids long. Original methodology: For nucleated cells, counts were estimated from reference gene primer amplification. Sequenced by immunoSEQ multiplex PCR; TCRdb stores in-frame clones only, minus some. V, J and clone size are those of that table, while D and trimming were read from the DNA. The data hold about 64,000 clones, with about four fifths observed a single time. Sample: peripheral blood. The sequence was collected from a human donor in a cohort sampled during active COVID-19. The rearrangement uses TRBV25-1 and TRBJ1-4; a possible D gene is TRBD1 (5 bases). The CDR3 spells CASSLFQGTNEKLFF. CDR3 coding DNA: TGTGCCAGCAGTTTATTTCAGGGTACTAATGAAAAACTGTTTTTT.